One sample yielded the 30 T cell receptor beta chains listed below, sequenced in a study of T cells in Graves' hyperthyroidism and ophthalmopathy. What was amplified from RNA transcripts were TCR beta CDR3 regions. During a first-round RT-PCR of the TCR CDR3, the HTBI primer set was used. TCRdb used MiXCR to reprocess the multiplex PCR reads, holding one entry per CDR3 protein. The profile shows about 600,000 distinct CDR3 sequences, roughly 15% of them singletons. Sequencing used blood. These TCRs come from a woman in her forties with Graves' ophthalmopathy.

The V and J genes are TRBV6-2 or TRBV6-3 and TRBJ1-5, with D perhaps matching TRBD1 (6 bases). This CDR3 spans 16 amino acids. Trimming cost V 2 bases and J 6 bases, with 17 bases left between them. The V gene's germline CDR1 is MNHEY and CDR2 SVGEGT. CDR3 residues: CASSYMITGKRQPQHF. In nucleotides, the CDR3 is TGTGCCAGCAGTTACATGATAACAGGGAAACGTCAGCCCCAGCATTTT.

Many counts were recorded for this clonotype. This sequence joins TRBV7-9 and TRBJ2-1; 8 bases are shared with TRBD2. CDR3 length equals 15 residues. Germline lookup yields CDR1 SEHNR and CDR2 FQNEAQ (reference sequence). V dropped 2 bases and J dropped 7; count of bases not matched to a gene: 7. In DNA form, the CDR3 reads TGTGCCAGCAGCTTAAGAGCGGGAGCCGGAAATGAGCAGTTCTTC. Residues: CASSLRAGAGNEQFF.

This clonotype was recorded once. This chain uses TRBV25-1 with TRBJ1-1; a possible D gene is TRBD1 (6 bases). The CDR3 runs to 14 residues. Germline V gene sequence: CDR1 MGHDK, CDR2 SYGVNS. With 3 bases removed from V and 5 bases from J, the gap between germline ends came to 13 bases. CDR3 residues: CASSDQGKRTEAFF. CDR3 nucleotide sequence: TGTGCCAGCAGTGACCAGGGGAAGAGGACTGAAGCTTTCTTT.

This clonotype has ten or more counts. The chain carries TRBV7-3 and TRBJ1-1; 7 bases align to TRBD1. V dropped 4 bases and J dropped 3; count of bases not matched to a gene: 14. The V gene's germline CDR1 is SGHTA and CDR2 FQGTGA. The CDR3 sequence is 17 residues long. In DNA form, the CDR3 reads TGTGCCAGCAGCTCCTCCCCAGAGACAGGGAGGGACACTGAAGCTTTCTTT. Protein: CASSSSPETGRDTEAFF.

This clonotype was detected many times. The chain couples TRBV2 to TRBJ1-1, with TRBD1 identical over 8 bases. This CDR3 spans 13 amino acids. Germline V gene data show CDR1 as SNHLY and CDR2 as FYNNEI. The V and J ends lost 6 bases and 5 bases, in that order; junction bases with no gene match: 5. The DNA of the CDR3 is TGTGCCAGCAGCGTTACAGGGGGGACTGAAGCTTTCTTT. Its protein is CASSVTGGTEAFF.

The chain uses TRBV11-3 and TRBJ2-2; possible D gene TRBD1, 5 bases. Trimming left V 5 bases short and J 5 bases short, with 12 bases between. Germline V CDR1 and CDR2: SGHNT, YENEEA. The CDR3 loop spans 14 amino acids. CDR3: CASSQGILTGELFF. In DNA form, the CDR3 reads TGTGCCAGCAGCCAGGGAATTTTAACCGGGGAGCTGTTTTTT.

This rearrangement joins TRBV6-1 to TRBJ1-2; 8 bases agree with TRBD1. Germline CDR1 MNHNS, CDR2 SASEGT. V was clipped by 5 bases and J by 8 bases; unmatched bases: 7. This CDR3 is 13 amino acids long. This CDR3 is CASSFQTGEGYTF. The CDR3 nucleotides are TGTGCCAGCAGTTTCCAGACAGGGGAGGGCTACACCTTC.

The CDR3 DNA follows: TGTGCCAGCAAAACCGGGACAGGGACCCACACTGAAGCTTTCTTT. It specifies CASKTGTGTHTEAFF. This chain uses TRBV28 with TRBJ1-1; 9 bases map to TRBD1. The J segment lost 3 bases and the V segment lost 7 bases, leaving 9 bases of the junction unmatched. This CDR3 comprises 15 residues. The V gene's germline CDR1 is MDHEN and CDR2 SYDVKM. The full variable domain, with the rest looked up from reference TRBV28 and TRBJ1-1, is DVKVTQSSRYLVKRTGEKVFLECVQDMDHENMFWYRQDPGLGLRLIYFSYDVKMKEKGDIPEGYSVSREKKERFSLILESASTNQTSMYLCASKTGTGTHTEAFFGQGTRLTVV.

This clonotype was counted once. V gene TRBV9 combines with J gene TRBJ2-1; D possibly corresponds to TRBD2 (6 bases). V was cut by 0 bases and J by 3 bases, with 13 bases left in between. The CDR3 has 16 residues. CDR1 is SGDLS, CDR2 YYNGEE, per germline. CDR3 bases: TGTGCCAGCAGCGTAGGACCCGGGGGATTCTACAATGAGCAGTTCTTC. This gives the protein CASSVGPGGFYNEQFF.

This clonotype has ten or more counts. The chain uses TRBV5-1 and TRBJ2-7; 8 positions match TRBD1. Germline CDR1 reads SGHRS; CDR2 reads YFSETQ. V shed 0 bases, J shed 0 bases, and the junction held 5 bases outside the gene matches. The CDR3 spans 16 residues. CDR3 sequence (DNA): TGCGCCAGCAGCTTGGCCAACGGACAGGGCTCCTACGAGCAGTACTTC. Translated, it gives CASSLANGQGSYEQYF.

Comments on this clonotype: It may be a read error: a sequence one base away is much more abundant. The chain links TRBV11-2 to TRBJ2-7, with D perhaps TRBD2 (5 bases). The CDR3 has 14 residues. The germline V and J ends were trimmed by 5 bases and 6 bases, with 17 bases remaining between them. CDR1 is SGHAT and CDR2 is FQNNGV in the germline V gene. The CDR3 DNA reads TGTGCCAGCAGCCCAAAACTAGTGGGAGCCGAGCAGTACTTC. Its translation is CASSPKLVGAEQYF.

This clonotype appeared a few times. This chain links TRBV6-1 with TRBJ2-2; D is undetermined. The CDR3 contains 16 residues. Looked up from germline, CDR1 is MNHNS and CDR2 is SASEGT. V was trimmed by 2 bases and J by 2 bases, leaving 12 bases between them. The CDR3 protein is CASSESSGVNTGELFF. The CDR3, as DNA: TGTGCCAGCAGTGAAAGCTCGGGTGTCAACACCGGGGAGCTGTTTTTT.

On this clonotype: A single base separates this from a much larger clone, so it may be a read error. V usage is TRBV7-2 and J usage is TRBJ1-1, with 9 bases identical to TRBD1. The V gene's germline CDR1 is SGHTA and CDR2 FQGNSA. This CDR3 contains 17 residues. The V and J ends lost 6 bases and 3 bases, in that order; junction bases with no gene match: 14. The CDR3 here is CASRPTYRDRADTEAFF. CDR3 sequence (DNA): TGTGCCAGCAGACCCACCTACCGGGACAGGGCGGACACTGAAGCTTTCTTT.

This clonotype appeared many times. V gene TRBV3-1 combines with J gene TRBJ2-1; 12 bases map to TRBD2. This CDR3 is 14 amino acids long. After removal of 4 bases from V and 9 bases from J, the junction contained 4 bases not matched to a gene. The germline V gene has CDR1 LGHDT and CDR2 YNNKEL (reference sequence). This chain's CDR3 is CASSPSGGEGEQFF. Written as DNA, the CDR3 is TGTGCCAGCAGCCCTAGCGGGGGGGAGGGTGAGCAGTTCTTC.

This chain connects TRBV6-2 or TRBV6-3 to TRBJ1-3, with a possible D match to TRBD1 (6 bases). This CDR3 has 16 amino acids. The germline CDR1 and CDR2 sequences are MNHEY and SVGEGT. The V gene lost 6 bases and the J gene lost 0 bases, with 15 bases spanning the gap. The CDR3 spells CASRPRQVTSGNTIYF. The CDR3 DNA sequence: TGTGCCAGCAGGCCGCGACAGGTCACCTCTGGAAACACCATATATTTT.

The chain carries TRBV2 and TRBJ1-2; 7 positions agree with TRBD1. Germline values: CDR1 SNHLY, CDR2 FYNNEI. CDR3 length: 14 residues. The junction had 6 bases not matched to a gene; V was cut back by 5 bases and J by 3 bases. CDR3 sequence reads: CASSRQGSHYGYTF. CDR3 bases: TGTGCCAGCAGTCGACAGGGCTCCCACTATGGCTACACCTTC.

The rearrangement uses TRBV9 and TRBJ2-6, with D unresolved. V lost 4 bases, J lost 0 bases, and 8 bases lay in between. Germline V CDR1 and CDR2: SGDLS, YYNGEE. The CDR3 length is 15 residues. In nucleotides, the CDR3 is TGTGCCAGCAGCTTCAGTCCCTCTGGGGCCAACGTCCTGACTTTC. Translating gives CASSFSPSGANVLTF.

In this sample, this clonotype turned up a few times. The chain uses TRBV5-1 and TRBJ2-3; 7 bases match TRBD2. The CDR3 is made up of 17 amino acids. V lost 0 bases and J lost 4; bases outside the gene matches: 11. Looked up from germline, CDR1 is SGHRS and CDR2 is YFSETQ. CDR3 DNA sequence: TGCGCCAGCAGCTTGGGCCGGGACTATCGCCTGGCAGATACGCAGTATTTT. This translates into CASSLGRDYRLADTQYF.

Many counts were recorded for this clonotype. V gene TRBV6-1 combines with J gene TRBJ2-3; D is unresolved. The CDR3 extends over 15 amino acids. The germline V gene encodes CDR1 MNHNS and CDR2 SASEGT. V dropped 6 bases and J dropped 4 bases, with 17 bases sitting between them. The CDR3 DNA follows: TGTGCCAGCAGCAGACAAGGACCGGGCGCAGATACGCAGTATTTT. Translation: CASSRQGPGADTQYF.

This clonotype was observed a few times. The V and J genes are TRBV19 and TRBJ2-3, with no clear D. This CDR3 has 12 amino acids. Germline V lookup: CDR1 LNHDA, CDR2 SQIVND (reference sequence). The V end was cut by 6 bases, the J end by 8 bases, with 12 bases between. The DNA of the CDR3 is TGTGCCAGTAGCCCATCGTCGGCTACGCAGTATTTT. It yields the protein CASSPSSATQYF.

Turning to this clonotype: With a much larger clone just one base away, this may be a read error. The chain links TRBV28 to TRBJ2-1; D tentatively reads TRBD1 or TRBD2 (5 bases each). Germline lookup yields CDR1 MDHEN and CDR2 SYDVKM. This CDR3 region has 13 residues. The CDR3 here is CASKLLGVNEQLF. DNA for the CDR3: TGTGCCAGTAAGCTCCTGGGGGTTAATGAGCAGCTCTTC.

The genes are TRBV19 and TRBJ1-2, with 7 bases identical to TRBD1. The germline V gene encodes CDR1 LNHDA and CDR2 SQIVND (reference sequence). CDR3 length: 13 amino acids. V dropped 6 bases and J dropped 6; count of bases not matched to a gene: 7. The chain's CDR3 is CASRQGIGHGYTF. CDR3 nucleotides: TGTGCCAGTAGACAGGGGATCGGCCATGGCTACACCTTC.

This clonotype was observed many times. This sequence joins TRBV20-1 and TRBJ2-3; D might be TRBD2 (5 bases). V dropped 3 bases and J dropped 2 bases, with 15 bases sitting between them. Germline V gene data show CDR1 as DFQATT and CDR2 as SNEGSKA (reference sequence). CDR3 length: 15 amino acids. The CDR3 nucleotides read TGCAGTGCTAGTGTAAGGAGGCTGGCCACAGATACGCAGTATTTT. Translating it yields CSASVRRLATDTQYF.

This clonotype appeared many times. The V gene is TRBV5-1, the J gene TRBJ2-3, with 13 bases that match TRBD2. Germline lookup yields CDR1 SGHRS and CDR2 YFSETQ. The ends lost 3 bases at V and 3 bases at J; junction bases unmatched: 10. The CDR3 extends over 18 amino acids. This CDR3 is CASSSGRTSGSRTDTQYF. CDR3 in DNA: TGCGCCAGCAGCTCTGGGCGGACTAGCGGGAGTAGAACAGATACGCAGTATTTT. Full variable domain (remainder filled in from reference TRBV5-1 and TRBJ2-3): KAGVTQTPRYLIKTRGQQVTLSCSPISGHRSVSWYQQTPGQGLQFLFEYFSETQRNKGNFPGRFSGRQFSNSRSEMNVSTLELGDSALYLCASSSGRTSGSRTDTQYFGPGTRLTVL.

This clonotype was counted a few times. This chain connects TRBV7-9 to TRBJ2-6; D may be TRBD1 (6 bases). Deletions cut 8 bases from V and 1 base from J, with 12 bases between. The CDR3 consists of 15 residues. Germline V lookup: CDR1 SEHNR, CDR2 FQNEAQ (reference sequence). The CDR3 sequence is CASGEQGSGANVLTF. For the CDR3, the DNA is TGTGCCAGCGGGGAACAGGGATCTGGGGCCAACGTCCTGACTTTC.

The gene calls are TRBV4-1 and TRBJ1-2; no clear D. The CDR3 is 19 amino acids. V dropped 4 bases and J dropped 1 base, with 25 bases sitting between them. Germline CDR1 reads MGHRA; CDR2 reads YSYEKL. CDR3 sequence: CASSRISPTREDFNYGYTF. The CDR3 nucleotides read TGCGCCAGCAGCCGCATATCCCCAACCCGAGAAGACTTTAACTATGGCTACACCTTC.

The chain carries TRBV27 and TRBJ2-1, with 11 bases that match TRBD2. Germline CDR1 reads MNHEY; CDR2 reads SMNVEV (reference sequence). The CDR3 runs 16 residues. The trim removed 0 bases at V and 8 bases at J, leaving 6 bases unmatched. Here the CDR3 reads CASSLSLAGGPYEQFF. In nucleotides, the CDR3 is TGTGCCAGCAGTTTATCGTTAGCGGGAGGGCCATATGAGCAGTTCTTC.

The table lists this clonotype with a few counts. The gene calls are TRBV25-1 and TRBJ2-1; 9 positions agree with TRBD2. Germline V CDR1 and CDR2: MGHDK, SYGVNS. V was pared by 5 bases and J by 5 bases, with 4 bases of the junction left unmatched. CDR3 length: 14 residues. The CDR3 sequence is CASSWVAGDNEQFF. The CDR3 DNA follows: TGTGCCAGCAGTTGGGTAGCGGGGGACAATGAGCAGTTCTTC. The whole variable domain, remainder taken from reference TRBV25-1 and TRBJ2-1, is EADIYQTPRYLVIGTGKKITLECSQTMGHDKMYWYQQDPGMELHLIHYSYGVNSTEKGDLSSESTVSRIRTEHFPLTLESARPSHTSQYLCASSWVAGDNEQFFGPGTRLTVL.

The gene calls are TRBV20-1 and TRBJ1-5; 12 nucleotides align to TRBD1. The CDR3 loop spans 16 amino acids. Germline V CDR1 and CDR2: DFQATT, SNEGSKA (reference sequence). The V gene end was trimmed by 6 bases and the J gene end by 8 bases; junction bases not matched to a gene: 14. CDR3 in amino acids: CSARFGTGGRSEPQHF. CDR3 DNA: TGCAGTGCCCGCTTTGGGACAGGGGGCCGATCAGAGCCCCAGCATTTT.

The chain is built from TRBV19 and TRBJ1-1; D is unresolved. This CDR3 region has 14 residues. V lost 4 bases and J 4 bases, leaving 13 bases between the germline ends. The V gene's germline CDR1 is LNHDA and CDR2 SQIVND (reference sequence). This CDR3 reads CASSRASMGTEAFF. In nucleotides, the CDR3 is TGTGCCAGTAGTAGGGCGTCAATGGGCACTGAAGCTTTCTTT.